This T cell receptor beta chain was sequenced in a study of blood T cell repertoires in COVID-19. This CDR3 is built from 17 residues. With 4 bases clipped from V and 5 bases from J, the junction kept 11 bases outside the gene matches. Germline V gives CDR1 KGHDR, CDR2 SFDVKD. The method was immunoSEQ multiplex PCR; TCRdb's version includes in-frame clones alone and lacks a portion of them. The sample carries under 200,000 clones, over 75% recorded once. J is TRBJ2-5 and V is TRBV24-1, with TRBD1 identical over 11 bases. Sequencing was done on a sample of PBMCs or T cells enriched from blood (not recorded which). The sequence came from a man aged 45-65 years who had recovered from COVID-19. The DNA for the CDR3 is TGTGCCACCAGTGAGGCACCCGGACAGGGGGCTGGGGAGACCCAGTACTTC. As protein: CATSEAPGQGAGETQYF.